A single sample is the source of the 32 T cell receptor beta chains below, sequenced in a study of response to subunit inactivated influenza vaccine. TCRdb called the RT-PCR reads again in MiXCR, with one record for every CDR3 protein. The data hold under 950,000 distinct CDR3 sequences, with around 21% observed a single time. The source was PBMCs from blood, collected roughly 5 days after vaccination. The origin of the receptors is a man in his fifties who received an inactivated influenza vaccine.

This rearrangement joins TRBV10-3 to TRBJ2-1; 11 bases line up with TRBD2. Losses at the gene ends were 4 bases for V and 5 bases for J; bases not matched to a gene: 7. The CDR3 runs to 16 residues. Germline V CDR1 and CDR2: ENHRY, SYGVKD. The CDR3 sequence: CAISAVTSGDNNEQFF. DNA of the CDR3: TGTGCCATCAGTGCGGTGACTAGCGGGGACAACAATGAGCAGTTCTTC.

The rearrangement links TRBV6-2 or TRBV6-3 to TRBJ2-7; 7 bases map to TRBD2. The ends lost 0 bases at V and 4 bases at J; junction bases unmatched: 6. From germline, CDR1 is MNHEY and CDR2 SVGEGT. The CDR3 is 15 residues long. CDR3 amino acids: CASSYSQRDGYEQYF. Written as DNA, the CDR3 is TGTGCCAGCAGTTACTCTCAGCGGGACGGTTACGAGCAGTACTTC.

The chain couples TRBV29-1 to TRBJ2-1; TRBD2 aligns across 12 bases. Germline assignment: CDR1 SQVTM and CDR2 ANQGSEA. Trimming at V came to 7 bases and at J to 10 bases, leaving 8 bases not matched to a gene. The length of the CDR3 is 13 residues. The CDR3 bases are TGCAGCGCCCTAGCGGGAGGGCTCGGGGAGCAGTTCTTC. Amino acid sequence: CSALAGGLGEQFF.

This clonotype has only a few counts. The V gene is TRBV20-1, the J gene TRBJ1-1, with D hard to call. Trimming removed 2 bases at V and 5 bases at J, with 6 bases between. The CDR3 is made up of 11 amino acids. CDR1 and CDR2 (germline): DFQATT, SNEGSKA (reference sequence). CDR3 residues: CSARKGTEAFF. The CDR3 DNA sequence: TGCAGTGCTAGAAAAGGGACTGAAGCTTTCTTT.

This clonotype has more than one count but fewer than ten. V is TRBV4-2 and J is TRBJ2-7, with D hard to call. This CDR3 is built from 15 residues. The V end lost 0 bases, the J end lost 1 base, and 10 bases lay between the germline ends. The germline V gene encodes CDR1 LGHNA and CDR2 YNFKEQ. In DNA, the CDR3 is TGTGCCAGCAGCCAAGATCATAAGGGTTCCTACGAGCAGTACTTC. Translation gives CASSQDHKGSYEQYF.

V usage is TRBV5-1 and J usage is TRBJ2-5; 11 nucleotides align to TRBD2. CDR1 and CDR2 from the germline V gene are SGHRS and YFSETQ. CDR3 length equals 14 residues. J was trimmed by 8 bases and V by 3 bases; bases with no gene match: 6. The CDR3 nucleotides read TGCGCCAGCAGCTACGGGACTAGCGGCGGCACCCAGTACTTC. It is translated as CASSYGTSGGTQYF. Variable domain in full (rest from reference TRBV5-1 and TRBJ2-5): KAGVTQTPRYLIKTRGQQVTLSCSPISGHRSVSWYQQTPGQGLQFLFEYFSETQRNKGNFPGRFSGRQFSNSRSEMNVSTLELGDSALYLCASSYGTSGGTQYFGPGTRLLVL.

The V gene is TRBV28, the J gene TRBJ2-3, with D perhaps matching TRBD1 (6 bases). The V gene lost 3 bases and the J gene lost 2 bases, with 21 bases spanning the gap. CDR3 length: 18 residues. CDR1 MDHEN and CDR2 SYDVKM come from the germline V gene. CDR3 coding DNA: TGTGCCAGCAGTTTTCCAAGGCAGGGGATTCCTCACACAGATACGCAGTATTTT. It encodes CASSFPRQGIPHTDTQYF.

The chain uses TRBV6-5 and TRBJ2-7; tentatively, D is TRBD1 (6 bases). Germline V CDR1 and CDR2: MNHEY, SVGAGI. The CDR3 has 14 amino acids. The ends were cut back, 4 bases at V and 7 bases at J, with 17 bases in the middle. CDR3 DNA: TGTGCCAGCAGTTCGACCCGGGACACCATAGAGCAGTACTTC. Translated, it gives CASSSTRDTIEQYF.

This clonotype has ten or more counts. The chain couples TRBV20-1 to TRBJ2-1; D possibly corresponds to TRBD2 (5 bases). Between the trimmed V and J ends, which lost 5 bases and 4 bases, there was a span of 18 bases. CDR1 and CDR2 from the germline V gene are DFQATT and SNEGSKA (reference sequence). The CDR3 has 15 residues. The CDR3 DNA reads as TGCAGTGCTTTCCCAGCGGAGAGATCATACAATGAGCAGTTCTTC. It yields the protein CSAFPAERSYNEQFF.

The J gene is TRBJ2-1, the V gene TRBV7-9, with 8 bases lining up with TRBD1. Germline V lookup: CDR1 SEHNR, CDR2 FQNEAQ (reference sequence). The CDR3 loop spans 15 amino acids. Germline trimming cut 0 bases from V and 5 bases from J; bases unmatched to any gene: 3. CDR3 region: CASSLAGQGHNEQFF. The CDR3 DNA follows: TGTGCCAGCAGCTTAGCTGGACAGGGCCACAATGAGCAGTTCTTC.

There are a few counts of this clonotype. The V call is TRBV12-3 or TRBV12-4, the J call TRBJ1-2, with 9 bases aligning to TRBD1. V shed 0 bases, J shed 2 bases, and the junction held 4 bases outside the gene matches. The CDR3 runs to 16 residues. CDR3 protein: CASSLAKGQGNYGYTF. The CDR3 nucleotides read TGTGCCAGCAGTTTAGCCAAGGGACAGGGAAACTATGGCTACACCTTC.

The V gene is TRBV10-3, the J gene TRBJ2-2; 7 nucleotides match TRBD1. V gave up 6 bases and J gave up 10 bases; unmatched junction bases: 5. The CDR3 runs 12 residues. Germline CDR1 reads ENHRY; CDR2 reads SYGVKD. CDR3 DNA sequence: TGTGCCATCAGAACAGGGGCCAAGGAGCTGTTTTTT. Encoded protein: CAIRTGAKELFF.

In this sample, this clonotype turned up a few times. As DNA, the CDR3 is TGCGCCAGCAGCCAAGATACCAGGGGCTCCTACAATGAGCAGTTCTTC. Amino acid sequence: CASSQDTRGSYNEQFF. The J gene is TRBJ2-1, the V gene TRBV4-3; D perhaps matches TRBD1 (6 bases). Germline assignment: CDR1 LGHNA and CDR2 YSLEER. Trimming took 0 bases from V and 0 from J, leaving 9 bases between them. The CDR3 runs 16 residues.

The rearrangement joins TRBV5-1 to TRBJ2-5, with TRBD1 as a possible D gene (6 bases). The V gene's germline CDR1 is SGHRS and CDR2 YFSETQ. This CDR3 region has 13 residues. Between the trimmed V and J ends, which lost 2 bases and 5 bases, there was a span of 10 bases. The CDR3 nucleotides read TGCGCCAGCAGCTTCCGACAGGACGAGACCCAGTACTTC. Protein product: CASSFRQDETQYF. Based on the CDR3 plus reference TRBV5-1 and TRBJ2-5, the full variable domain is KAGVTQTPRYLIKTRGQQVTLSCSPISGHRSVSWYQQTPGQGLQFLFEYFSETQRNKGNFPGRFSGRQFSNSRSEMNVSTLELGDSALYLCASSFRQDETQYFGPGTRLLVL.

The rearrangement links TRBV12-3 or TRBV12-4 to TRBJ1-3, with D unresolved. V was cut by 6 bases and J by 4 bases, with 19 bases left in between. The CDR3 has 16 residues. As DNA, the CDR3 is TGTGCCAGCAGAGTAGGAGGGTTAGTGGGAGGAAACACCATATATTTT. Amino acids: CASRVGGLVGGNTIYF.

The chain is built from TRBV5-5 and TRBJ2-1; the match to TRBD1 covers 8 bases. The germline CDR1 and CDR2 sequences are SGHKS and YYEKEE (reference sequence). Losses at the gene ends were 1 base for V and 8 bases for J; bases not matched to a gene: 5. The length of the CDR3 is 14 residues. The CDR3 sequence is CASSLPGGRDEQFF. The CDR3 coding sequence is TGTGCCAGCAGCTTGCCAGGGGGCAGGGATGAGCAGTTCTTC. Drawing the rest from reference TRBV5-5 and TRBJ2-1, the complete variable domain is DAGVTQSPTHLIKTRGQQVTLRCSPISGHKSVSWYQQVLGQGPQFIFQYYEKEERGRGNFPDRFSARQFPNYSSELNVNALLLGDSALYLCASSLPGGRDEQFFGPGTRLTVL.

The chain joins TRBV10-3 to TRBJ2-1; TRBD2 matches at 8 bases. V gave up 6 bases and J gave up 3 bases; unmatched junction bases: 10. This CDR3 has 16 amino acids. The V gene's germline CDR1 is ENHRY and CDR2 SYGVKD. The CDR3 DNA is TGTGCCATCAGCGAACAGGGTGCGGGGGGCTACAATGAGCAGTTCTTC. Protein sequence: CAISEQGAGGYNEQFF.

CDR3 sequence reads: CASSVERSDTQYF. DNA for the CDR3: TGTGCCAGCAGCGTAGAAAGGTCAGATACGCAGTATTTT. This chain joins TRBV9 and TRBJ2-3; D ambiguous. The germline gives CDR1 SGDLS, CDR2 YYNGEE. The CDR3 runs to 13 residues. The V and J ends lost 0 bases and 4 bases respectively, with 6 bases between them. The full variable domain, in which reference TRBV9 and TRBJ2-3 provide the parts outside the CDR3, is DSGVTQTPKHLITATGQRVTLRCSPRSGDLSVYWYQQSLDQGLQFLIQYYNGEERAKGNILERFSAQQFPDLHSELNLSSLELGDSALYFCASSVERSDTQYFGPGTRLTVL.

The chain recombines TRBV18 with TRBJ1-1; D unclear. Germline loops: CDR1 KGHSH, CDR2 LQKENI. The CDR3 runs 15 residues. Trimming removed 1 base at V and 6 bases at J, with 15 bases between. CDR3: CASSPHQDLGAEAFF. As DNA, the CDR3 is TGTGCCAGCTCACCACATCAGGATCTCGGAGCTGAAGCTTTCTTT.

This clonotype was seen more than once but under ten times. The V call is TRBV20-1, the J call TRBJ1-1, with D maybe TRBD1 (5 bases). The CDR3 is 14 amino acids. V was cut by 8 bases and J by 5 bases, with 21 bases left in between. From germline, CDR1 is DFQATT and CDR2 SNEGSKA (reference sequence). The CDR3 here is CSPSAGRAVTEAFF. The CDR3 DNA follows: TGCAGTCCCTCAGCGGGCAGGGCGGTGACTGAAGCTTTCTTT.

The chain is built from TRBV20-1 and TRBJ2-5; 9 bases are shared with TRBD2. With 3 bases clipped from V and 5 bases from J, the junction kept 7 bases outside the gene matches. CDR3 size: 14 residues. In germline, CDR1 is DFQATT, CDR2 SNEGSKA (reference sequence). The CDR3 coding sequence is TGCAGTGCTAGTTTGCGGGGGGGCCCGGAGACCCAGTACTTC. It translates to CSASLRGGPETQYF.

The J gene is TRBJ2-2, the V gene TRBV20-1; D call uncertain. Germline V gene data show CDR1 as DFQATT and CDR2 as SNEGSKA (reference sequence). There are 14 residues in the CDR3. The V and J ends lost 3 bases and 8 bases respectively, with 16 bases between them. The CDR3 DNA reads TGCAGTGCTAGTGTTCCCCGGAGTCAAGGGGAGCTGTTTTTT. Amino acid sequence: CSASVPRSQGELFF.

This clonotype was counted between two and nine times. This rearrangement joins TRBV7-2 to TRBJ2-1, with TRBD2 matching over 10 bases. Per the germline V gene, CDR1 is SGHTA and CDR2 is FQGNSA. The ends lost 8 bases at V and 4 bases at J; junction bases unmatched: 5. The CDR3 totals 14 residues. In nucleotides, the CDR3 is TGTGCCAGCGCAAGCGGGAGGGAGTACAATGAGCAGTTCTTC. This codes for CASASGREYNEQFF.

J is TRBJ2-3 and V is TRBV6-2 or TRBV6-3, with no clear D. The CDR3 has 14 residues. Germline-derived CDR1 and CDR2 are MNHEY and SVGEGT. Trimming removed 2 bases at V and 4 bases at J, with 10 bases between. For the CDR3, the DNA is TGTGCCAGCAGTTACAATCAGAAACCAGATACGCAGTATTTT. Residues: CASSYNQKPDTQYF.

This clonotype has just a few counts. The chain couples TRBV11-2 to TRBJ1-6; 7 positions agree with TRBD1. The CDR3 extends over 19 amino acids. The junction had 21 bases not matched to a gene; V was cut back by 5 bases and J by 8 bases. The germline CDR1 and CDR2 sequences are SGHAT and FQNNGV. For the CDR3, the DNA is TGTGCCAGCAGCCACGGGGTAGGGACAGCGCCTAGGAGACATTCACCCCTCCACTTT. As protein: CASSHGVGTAPRRHSPLHF.

J is TRBJ1-6 and V is TRBV12-3 or TRBV12-4; the D gene is possibly TRBD1 (6 bases). The length of the CDR3 is 15 residues. V lost 3 bases and J lost 7, with 13 bases in between. The chain's CDR3 is CASSFPARGNSPLHF. The CDR3 bases are TGTGCCAGCAGTTTCCCGGCCAGGGGCAATTCACCCCTCCACTTT.

This clonotype was recorded many times. The rearrangement uses TRBV5-6 and TRBJ1-5; TRBD1 matches at 8 bases. Trimming removed 3 bases from V and 6 bases from J; junction bases left unmatched: 8. This CDR3 comprises 15 residues. Per the germline V gene, CDR1 is SGHDT and CDR2 is YYEEEE. DNA of the CDR3: TGTGCCAGCAGCTCTACGGACAGGGTAGGTCAGCCCCAGCATTTT. Protein sequence: CASSSTDRVGQPQHF.

This chain joins TRBV6-1 and TRBJ1-5; a weak D match, TRBD1 (6 bases). Looked up from germline, CDR1 is MNHNS and CDR2 is SASEGT. The CDR3 covers 14 residues. V lost 3 bases and J 6 bases, leaving 12 bases between the germline ends. The CDR3 DNA is TGTGCCAGCAGTGAGGGGGGCAGGGGTCAGCCCCAGCATTTT. This translates into CASSEGGRGQPQHF.

A word on this clonotype: The DNA is left out, because the CDR3 cannot be placed on it with certainty; the CDR3 is given as TCRdb lists it. This chain connects TRBV1 to TRBJ2-5; the table's TRBD2 call for D was not verified on the DNA. TRBV1 is termed a pseudogene. From its first to its last residue, the CDR3 has 18 amino acids. The CDR3 sequence: CTSSQVGSGSRRGETQYF.

V is TRBV28 and J is TRBJ2-5; a weak D match, TRBD2 (6 bases). Deletions cut 6 bases from V and 0 bases from J, with 20 bases between. Per germline, CDR1 MDHEN and CDR2 SYDVKM. The CDR3 loop spans 17 amino acids. CDR3 bases: TGTGCCAGCAGGGACCGCGGGACCTTGATGTACCAAGAGACCCAGTACTTC. It encodes CASRDRGTLMYQETQYF.

This rearrangement joins TRBV7-2 to TRBJ2-3, with 11 bases lining up with TRBD2. Germline V gene lookup returns CDR1 SGHTA and CDR2 FQGNSA. The junction had 7 bases not matched to a gene; V was cut back by 5 bases and J by 3 bases. CDR3 length: 16 residues. The chain's CDR3 is CASSKDLAGGTDTQYF. CDR3 nucleotides: TGTGCCAGCAGCAAAGACCTAGCGGGGGGTACAGATACGCAGTATTTT.

This clonotype was found a few times. The V call is TRBV7-2, the J call TRBJ1-4; 8 positions agree with TRBD1. V shed 4 bases, J shed 8 bases, and the junction held 9 bases outside the gene matches. The CDR3 consists of 15 residues. The germline CDR1 and CDR2 sequences are SGHTA and FQGNSA. DNA for the CDR3: TGTGCCAGCAGCTCTGGACAGGGAAGGGCCGAAAAACTGTTTTTT. Translated: CASSSGQGRAEKLFF. Filled out from reference TRBV7-2 and TRBJ1-4, the complete variable domain reads GAGVSQSPSNKVTEKGKDVELRCDPISGHTALYWYRQSLGQGLEFLIYFQGNSAPDKSGLPSDRFSAERTGGSVSTLTIQRTQQEDSAVYLCASSSGQGRAEKLFFGSGTQLSVL.